This is a list of T cell receptor beta chains from one sample in a study of blood T cells in healthy people across ages. TCRdb ran MiXCR on the 5' RACE reads and lists one entry per CDR3 protein. The sample yields fewer than 800,000 distinct CDR3 sequences, around a fifth seen once. The sequencing sample was made of blood. The receptor set was obtained from a man between 65 and 80 years old in good health. CDR3s include the opening cysteine and the closing phenylalanine or tryptophan. A D gene is named only where the DNA matches it firmly. Rows may omit the clone size; those that give it use once, few, many or a size class.

>-|TRBV7-2|-|TRBJ2-1
CASSSGAGDSRSYNEQFF
TGTGCCAGCAGCTCAGGGGCTGGGGACTCCCGTTCCTACAATGAGCAGTTCTTC
>-|TRBV4-1|-|TRBJ2-7
CASAPYEQYF
TGCGCCAGCGCGCCCTACGAGCAGTACTTC
>-|TRBV4-2|-|TRBJ2-5
CASSQELREETQYF
TGTGCCAGCAGCCAAGAGCTCAGGGAAGAGACCCAGTACTTC
>-|TRBV2|-|TRBJ1-1
CASSRQAMNTEAFF
TGTGCCAGCAGTAGGCAGGCTATGAACACTGAAGCTTTCTTT
>many|TRBV27|-|TRBJ2-1
CASSSRLYNEQFF
TGTGCCAGCAGTTCCCGACTATACAATGAGCAGTTCTTC
>many|TRBV7-2|-|TRBJ2-5
CASSLAGRLKETQYF
TGTGCCAGCAGCTTAGCGGGGCGGTTGAAAGAGACCCAGTACTTC
>-|TRBV7-2|TRBD1|TRBJ1-6
CASSLADRTNSPLHF
TGTGCCAGCAGCTTAGCGGACAGGACTAATTCACCCCTCCACTTT
>-|TRBV29-1|TRBD1|TRBJ2-5
CSVGQGVTAETQYF
TGCAGCGTGGGACAGGGGGTGACAGCAGAGACCCAGTACTTC
>few|TRBV5-8|TRBD1|TRBJ1-5
CASSSKGAGGNQPQHF
TGTGCCAGCAGCTCGAAGGGGGCCGGGGGCAATCAGCCCCAGCATTTT
>few|TRBV6-5|TRBD2|TRBJ2-1
CASKRLAGHNEQFF
TGTGCCAGCAAAAGACTAGCGGGACACAATGAGCAGTTCTTC
>-|TRBV5-1|TRBD2|TRBJ2-3
CANSLRSSGRTSTDTQYF
TGCGCCAACAGCCTGCGGAGTAGCGGGAGGACTAGCACAGATACGCAGTATTTT
>many|TRBV6-2/TRBV6-3|-|TRBJ2-7
CASSYSIREGEQYF
TGTGCCAGCAGTTACTCGATCCGAGAGGGGGAGCAGTACTTC
>few|TRBV10-1|-|TRBJ2-3
CASSDSGAGRSDTQYF
TGCGCCAGCAGTGACTCGGGGGCAGGGAGGTCAGATACGCAGTATTTT
>-|TRBV15|TRBD2|TRBJ2-1
CATSRGLAGGNEQFF
TGTGCCACCAGCAGAGGACTAGCGGGAGGAAATGAGCAGTTCTTC
>many|TRBV6-1|TRBD1|TRBJ1-4
CASSANRGENEKLFF
TGTGCCAGCAGTGCTAACAGGGGTGAGAATGAAAAACTGTTTTTT
>-|TRBV20-1|-|TRBJ2-1
CSARVLGQLLEQFF
TGCAGTGCTAGAGTACTTGGACAGTTACTGGAGCAGTTCTTC
>-|TRBV9|-|TRBJ2-4
CASSVAGLHVDIQYF
TGTGCCAGCAGCGTAGCAGGCCTACACGTGGACATTCAGTACTTC
>few|TRBV20-1|-|TRBJ1-2
CSARSQSHGYTF
TGCAGTGCTAGATCACAAAGCCATGGCTACACCTTC
>-|TRBV7-9|TRBD2|TRBJ2-3
CASSPWTSGNTDTQYF
TGCGCCAGCAGCCCCTGGACTAGCGGGAACACAGATACGCAGTATTTT
>few|TRBV27|-|TRBJ2-5
CASSERYGGETQYF
TGTGCCAGCAGTGAACGCTATGGGGGAGAGACCCAGTACTTC
>-|TRBV10-2|-|TRBJ2-1
CASRRERQLGEQFF
TGCGCCAGCAGGAGGGAAAGGCAGTTGGGTGAGCAGTTCTTC
>few|TRBV3-1|TRBD2|TRBJ2-1
CASSPSGTSGYNEQFF
TGTGCCAGCAGCCCGAGCGGGACTAGCGGTTACAATGAGCAGTTCTTC
>-|TRBV12-3/TRBV12-4|-|TRBJ1-4
CASSLVGEKLFF
TGTGCCAGCAGTCTAGTCGGGGAAAAACTGTTTTTT
>-|TRBV15|-|TRBJ1-4
CATSRSLGHSTNEKLFF
TGTGCCACCAGCAGATCTCTGGGACATTCAACTAATGAAAAACTGTTTTTT
>few|TRBV7-2|-|TRBJ2-2
CASSLRLGNTGELFF
TGTGCCAGCAGCTTACGTTTAGGGAACACCGGGGAGCTGTTTTTT
>-|TRBV29-1|TRBD1|TRBJ2-7
CSSRTGGSYEQYF
TGCAGCTCCAGGACAGGGGGCTCCTACGAGCAGTACTTC
>few|TRBV10-3|TRBD1|TRBJ2-5
CAISQRTGPQETQYF
TGTGCCATCAGCCAAAGGACAGGGCCACAAGAGACCCAGTACTTC
>many|TRBV5-1|TRBD2|TRBJ2-1
CASSLMTSASPGVEQFF
TGCGCCAGCAGCCTCATGACTAGCGCCTCCCCCGGCGTTGAGCAGTTCTTC
>-|TRBV12-3/TRBV12-4|TRBD2|TRBJ2-5
CASSRRTSGAQETQYF
TGTGCCAGCAGTCGCCGGACTAGCGGCGCCCAAGAGACCCAGTACTTC
>many|TRBV18|-|TRBJ2-5
CASSAAEGETQYF
TGTGCCAGCTCAGCCGCCGAAGGGGAGACCCAGTACTTC
>-|TRBV2|TRBD2|TRBJ2-1
CASSDGTSGSNEQFF
TGTGCCAGCAGTGATGGTACTAGCGGGAGCAATGAGCAGTTCTTC
>-|TRBV6-5|TRBD1|TRBJ2-5
CASKTGVYQETQYF
TGTGCCAGCAAAACAGGGGTGTACCAAGAGACCCAGTACTTC
>-|TRBV5-1|TRBD2|TRBJ2-5
CASSLAPQGGFQETQYF
TGCGCCAGCAGCTTGGCCCCGCAGGGAGGGTTCCAAGAGACCCAGTACTTC
>few|TRBV2|TRBD2|TRBJ2-1
CASSRLAEYNEQFF
TGTGCCAGCAGTCGGCTAGCGGAGTACAATGAGCAGTTCTTC
>few|TRBV24-1|-|TRBJ1-4
CATSDLGTWASEKLFF
TGTGCCACCAGTGATTTGGGGACGTGGGCCAGTGAAAAACTGTTTTTT
>-|TRBV18|-|TRBJ1-2
CASSPPGAGYGYTF
TGTGCCAGCTCACCACCGGGTGCAGGGTATGGCTACACCTTC
>-|TRBV4-3|-|TRBJ1-1
CASSQDDGGSTEAFF
TGCGCCAGCAGCCAAGATGATGGCGGAAGCACTGAAGCTTTCTTT
>-|TRBV4-1|-|TRBJ2-3
CASSQDLQRTQYF
TGCGCCAGCAGCCAAGATCTTCAGCGTACGCAGTATTTT
>-|TRBV5-5|-|TRBJ2-1
CASSLEDRVPYNEQFF
TGTGCCAGCAGCTTGGAGGATAGGGTGCCTTACAATGAGCAGTTCTTC
>few|TRBV7-2|TRBD2|TRBJ2-1
CASSLLSAGGYNEQFF
TGTGCCAGCAGCCTACTTTCAGCGGGAGGTTACAATGAGCAGTTCTTC
>many|TRBV12-3/TRBV12-4|-|TRBJ1-3
CASSTRADSGNTIYF
TGTGCCAGCAGTACCCGGGCAGACTCTGGAAACACCATATATTTT
>-|TRBV6-6|-|TRBJ2-1
CASSYLAVGIYNEQFF
TGTGCCAGCAGTTACTTGGCCGTGGGGATTTACAATGAGCAGTTCTTC
>few|TRBV19|-|TRBJ2-7
CASSILASSYEQYF
TGTGCCAGTAGTATCCTTGCAAGCTCCTACGAGCAGTACTTC
>-|TRBV6-1|-|TRBJ2-3
CASRAGQGRTDTQYF
TGTGCCAGCAGAGCCGGGCAGGGCCGAACAGATACGCAGTATTTT
>few|TRBV3-1|-|TRBJ2-2
CASSWGMSTGELFF
TGTGCCAGCAGCTGGGGGATGAGCACCGGGGAGCTGTTTTTT
>-|TRBV20-1|TRBD1|TRBJ2-3
CSASDREYSTDTQYF
TGCAGTGCCTCGGACAGGGAATATAGCACAGATACGCAGTATTTT
>-|TRBV7-6|TRBD1|TRBJ2-3
CASSFPGTAADTQYF
TGTGCCAGCAGCTTTCCCGGGACAGCAGCGGATACGCAGTATTTT
>-|TRBV4-1|TRBD2|TRBJ2-3
CASSQEREGRETDTQYF
TGCGCCAGCAGCCAAGAGCGGGAGGGCCGGGAGACAGATACGCAGTATTTT
>few|TRBV7-9|-|TRBJ1-2
CASSLEEGYTF
TGTGCCAGCAGCTTAGAGGAAGGCTACACCTTC
>-|TRBV15|TRBD1|TRBJ2-2
CATSRYRGTNTGELFF
TGTGCCACCAGCAGGTACAGGGGGACGAACACCGGGGAGCTGTTTTTT
>-|TRBV7-2|TRBD2|TRBJ2-1
CASSLLGGGYNEQFF
TGTGCCAGCAGCTTACTCGGGGGAGGGTACAATGAGCAGTTCTTC
>-|TRBV7-9|-|TRBJ1-3
CASSLTGSSGNTIYF
TGTGCCAGCAGCTTAACCGGGAGCTCTGGAAACACCATATATTTT
>-|TRBV20-1|TRBD1|TRBJ1-3
CSAREGTGGNTIYF
TGCAGTGCTAGAGAGGGGACAGGTGGAAACACCATATATTTT
>-|TRBV4-2|TRBD2|TRBJ2-5
CASSQGSLAGEETQYF
TGTGCCAGCAGCCAGGGAAGTCTAGCGGGAGAGGAGACCCAGTACTTC
>-|TRBV28|-|TRBJ2-7
CASTLPGQSYEQYF
TGTGCCAGCACACTCCCCGGACAGAGCTACGAGCAGTACTTC
>-|TRBV5-1|TRBD1|TRBJ2-5
CASSTGTGKKTQYF
TGCGCCAGCAGCACCGGGACAGGGAAGAAGACCCAGTACTTC
>-|TRBV4-2|-|TRBJ1-3
CASSPGRGAGNTIYF
TGTGCCAGCAGCCCTGGACGGGGGGCGGGAAACACCATATATTTT
>few|TRBV6-2/TRBV6-3|-|TRBJ2-5
CASSYSIQTQYF
TGTGCCAGCAGTTACTCGATCCAGACCCAGTACTTC
>-|TRBV2|-|TRBJ2-7
CASSRDGIYEQYF
TGTGCCAGCAGCCGGGACGGAATCTACGAGCAGTACTTC